These 15 T cell receptor beta chains were sequenced from one sample in a study of T cell changes during pregnancy in multiple sclerosis. Clones were sequenced by immunoSEQ multiplex PCR, and TCRdb holds only the in-frame ones, with some missing. The table shows about 87,000 clones, with around 95% occurring only once. The material sequenced was peripheral blood, taken in the third trimester of pregnancy. The receptors derive from a female donor in good health, enrolled as a control in a pregnancy study.

The rearrangement joins TRBV9 to TRBJ2-1, with 7 bases lining up with TRBD2. The junction had 13 bases not matched to a gene; V was cut back by 0 bases and J by 4 bases. The CDR3 has 18 residues. Germline CDR1 reads SGDLS; CDR2 reads YYNGEE. CDR3 in DNA: TGTGCCAGCAGCGTAGCTACTTATGGGAGGGCCTCGTACAATGAGCAGTTCTTC. Amino acid sequence: CASSVATYGRASYNEQFF. The full variable domain, in which reference TRBV9 and TRBJ2-1 provide the parts outside the CDR3, is DSGVTQTPKHLITATGQRVTLRCSPRSGDLSVYWYQQSLDQGLQFLIQYYNGEERAKGNILERFSAQQFPDLHSELNLSSLELGDSALYFCASSVATYGRASYNEQFFGPGTRLTVL.

This clone was seen once. This chain joins TRBV11-2 and TRBJ1-5, with no clear D. Germline V CDR1 and CDR2: SGHAT, FQNNGV. This CDR3 is 18 amino acids long. V lost 2 bases and J lost 5, with 22 bases in between. CDR3: CASSLRAQGEAGDQPQHF. In nucleotides, the CDR3 is TGTGCCAGCAGCTTAAGGGCCCAAGGAGAAGCGGGAGATCAGCCCCAGCATTTT.

The V gene is TRBV2, the J gene TRBJ2-7; TRBD2 matches at 10 bases. The CDR3 is 17 residues long. The V gene end was trimmed by 8 bases and the J gene end by 3 bases; junction bases not matched to a gene: 16. Germline assignment: CDR1 SNHLY and CDR2 FYNNEI. As DNA, the CDR3 is TGTGCCAGCTCCTACCCCTCCGGGACTAGCGAGGACTACGAGCAGTACTTC. Encoded protein: CASSYPSGTSEDYEQYF.

The chain combines TRBV28 with TRBJ1-2; unclear D gene. The length of the CDR3 is 11 residues. Per the germline V gene, CDR1 is MDHEN and CDR2 is SYDVKM. V gave up 5 bases and J gave up 4 bases, with 5 bases separating them. CDR3 region: CASSEPYGYTF. In DNA, the CDR3 is TGTGCCAGCAGTGAGCCCTATGGCTACACCTTC.

The chain combines TRBV7-2 with TRBJ2-3; D unclear. CDR3 length: 14 residues. Trimming pared 5 bases from V and 2 bases from J, leaving 11 bases between. Germline values: CDR1 SGHTA, CDR2 FQGNSA. The CDR3: CASSPLAPTDTQYF. In DNA, the CDR3 is TGTGCCAGCAGCCCCCTGGCCCCCACAGATACGCAGTATTTT.

The J gene is TRBJ2-1, the V gene TRBV2, with TRBD2 identical over 7 bases. The junction had 10 bases not matched to a gene; V was cut back by 8 bases and J by 9 bases. This CDR3 has 13 amino acids. The germline V gene encodes CDR1 SNHLY and CDR2 FYNNEI. CDR3 sequence: CASGEGVHVEQFF. The CDR3 nucleotides read TGTGCCAGCGGGGAGGGAGTACACGTTGAGCAGTTCTTC.

V and J are TRBV28 and TRBJ2-7; 10 positions agree with TRBD1. This CDR3 has 14 residues. V was clipped by 7 bases and J by 4 bases; unmatched bases: 7. CDR1 and CDR2 from the germline V gene are MDHEN and SYDVKM. The CDR3 coding sequence is TGTGCCAGCAATGGACAGGGGGAAAATTACGAGCAGTACTTC. It translates to CASNGQGENYEQYF. The entire variable domain, with the rest obtained from reference TRBV28 and TRBJ2-7, is as follows: DVKVTQSSRYLVKRTGEKVFLECVQDMDHENMFWYRQDPGLGLRLIYFSYDVKMKEKGDIPEGYSVSREKKERFSLILESASTNQTSMYLCASNGQGENYEQYFGPGTRLTVT.

This sequence joins TRBV5-1 and TRBJ2-1, with 10 nucleotides matching TRBD2. Germline lookup yields CDR1 SGHRS and CDR2 YFSETQ. Germline trimming cut 1 base from V and 4 bases from J; bases unmatched to any gene: 2. The CDR3 totals 15 residues. The CDR3 DNA sequence: TGCGCCAGCAGCTTGACTAGCGGGACATACAATGAGCAGTTCTTC. This sequence encodes CASSLTSGTYNEQFF.

V is TRBV6-5 and J is TRBJ2-1; TRBD2 matches at 11 bases. The CDR3 is 15 residues long. Looked up from germline, CDR1 is MNHEY and CDR2 is SVGAGI. The V segment lost 6 bases and the J segment 6 bases; nucleotides outside the gene matches: 7. The CDR3 spells CASSLAGGLTNEQFF. The CDR3 nucleotides are TGTGCCAGCAGCTTAGCGGGAGGGTTAACCAATGAGCAGTTCTTC.

A single count supports this clone. This rearrangement joins TRBV28 to TRBJ1-4; no clear D gene. The V gene lost 8 bases and the J gene lost 8 bases, with 9 bases spanning the gap. This CDR3 region has 11 residues. CDR1 and CDR2 from the germline V gene are MDHEN and SYDVKM. CDR3 in amino acids: CASLLREKLFF. CDR3 coding DNA: TGTGCCAGCCTCCTGAGGGAAAAACTGTTTTTT.

The V gene is TRBV6-1, the J gene TRBJ2-5; D is perhaps TRBD2 (6 bases). The length of the CDR3 is 16 residues. Per germline, CDR1 MNHNS and CDR2 SASEGT. Trimming shortened V by 1 base and J by 1 base, and 13 bases separated the two germline ends. The CDR3 loop is CASSEGGGLGQETQYF. The CDR3 coding sequence is TGTGCCAGCAGTGAAGGTGGAGGGTTGGGCCAAGAGACCCAGTACTTC.

This chain connects TRBV28 to TRBJ2-4; 9 nucleotides agree with TRBD1. After removal of 6 bases from V and 1 base from J, the junction contained 4 bases not matched to a gene. The CDR3 sequence is 15 residues long. From germline, CDR1 is MDHEN and CDR2 SYDVKM. CDR3 DNA: TGTGCCAGCAGCCGACAGGGGGGGGCCAAAAACATTCAGTACTTC. Amino acids: CASSRQGGAKNIQYF.

This clone has more than one count but fewer than ten. The genes are TRBV27 and TRBJ1-2; 10 bases map to TRBD1. CDR1 is MNHEY, CDR2 SMNVEV, per germline (reference sequence). The CDR3 spans 17 residues. V shed 0 bases and J 0 bases; nucleotides not matched to a gene: 4. For the CDR3, the DNA is TGTGCCAGCAGTTTATCGGGACAGGGGCCTTCTAACTATGGCTACACCTTC. As protein: CASSLSGQGPSNYGYTF.

V and J are TRBV19 and TRBJ2-1, with D perhaps TRBD1 (5 bases). Germline V gene lookup returns CDR1 LNHDA and CDR2 SQIVND (reference sequence). There are 13 residues in the CDR3. V was clipped by 11 bases and J by 4 bases, with 15 bases between them. The CDR3 spells CASDTGHYNEQFF. For the CDR3, the DNA is TGTGCCTCCGACACAGGACATTACAATGAGCAGTTCTTC.

The genes are TRBV5-1 and TRBJ2-1; possible D gene TRBD1, 5 bases. Germline lookup yields CDR1 SGHRS and CDR2 YFSETQ. The V and J ends lost 1 base and 4 bases respectively, with 9 bases between them. The CDR3 has 14 amino acids. For the CDR3, the DNA is TGCGCCAGCAGCTTGTTTGGGGCTTACAATGAGCAGTTCTTC. Its protein product is CASSLFGAYNEQFF.